What follows are 32 T cell receptor beta chains derived from one specimen sequenced in a study of cytotoxic CD8 clonotypes in ibrutinib-treated CLL (dated by TCRdb to about 2021). This specimen's time point label, per the study, means: progressive disease on ibrutinib. The library was obtained by the immunoSEQ multiplex PCR assay. TCRdb mirrors the immuneACCESS table, restricted to in-frame sequences. Some clones are absent from its copies; in checked studies, under half trace to an unresolved V gene, and the reason for the others is unknown. The sample has about 300,000 clones on record, approximately 76% of them singletons. About 5.8% of the sample comes from the top ten. This specimen was PBMCs, taken at disease progression, from a patient treated with ibrutinib. The receptors were gathered from a human donor with chronic lymphocytic leukemia.

The genes are TRBV28 and TRBJ2-5; 8 bases agree with TRBD1. This CDR3 region has 15 residues. In germline, CDR1 is MDHEN, CDR2 SYDVKM. Trimming at V came to 6 bases and at J to 4 bases, leaving 10 bases not matched to a gene. CDR3: CASSSQGAVRETQYF. DNA for the CDR3: TGTGCCAGCAGCTCGCAGGGGGCGGTCCGAGAGACCCAGTACTTC.

The rearrangement links TRBV11-3 to TRBJ2-2; TRBD2 is a possible D gene (6 bases). V dropped 3 bases and J dropped 7 bases, with 12 bases sitting between them. The CDR3 is made up of 14 amino acids. CDR1 is SGHNT, CDR2 YENEEA, per germline. The CDR3 nucleotides are TGTGCCAGCAGCTTGGGGCGGGGATTCGGGGAGCTGTTTTTT. This translates into CASSLGRGFGELFF.

This clone was seen only a few times. This chain links TRBV4-1 with TRBJ1-1; D is unresolved. CDR1 and CDR2 (germline): MGHRA, YSYEKL. This CDR3 is 15 amino acids long. Trimming took 0 bases from V and 3 from J, leaving 11 bases between them. The CDR3 region has the DNA TGCGCCAGCAGCCAAGATGTTCTAGTCTACACTGAAGCTTTCTTT. Amino acid sequence: CASSQDVLVYTEAFF.

J is TRBJ2-1 and V is TRBV9; D gene ambiguous. Germline CDR1 SGDLS, CDR2 YYNGEE. Deletions cut 0 bases from V and 4 bases from J, with 11 bases between. The CDR3 loop spans 15 amino acids. The CDR3 DNA reads TGTGCCAGCAGCGTAGGACTCACGCCTTACAATGAGCAGTTCTTC. Residues: CASSVGLTPYNEQFF.

The chain combines TRBV11-2 with TRBJ2-5, with 12 bases aligning to TRBD2. The CDR3 extends over 16 amino acids. The ends lost 1 base at V and 5 bases at J; junction bases unmatched: 5. CDR1 is SGHAT and CDR2 is FQNNGV in the germline V gene. The CDR3 DNA sequence: TGTGCCAGCAGCTTAGCTCTAGCGGGGGGGCAGGAGACCCAGTACTTC. Protein: CASSLALAGGQETQYF.

CDR3 DNA sequence: TGTGCCAGCAGTGACTCACTAGCGAATGAGCAGTTCTTC. Its translation is CASSDSLANEQFF. V usage is TRBV6-4 and J usage is TRBJ2-1; 7 bases agree with TRBD2. Germline V gene sequence: CDR1 MRHNA, CDR2 SNTAGT. CDR3 length equals 13 residues. V gave up 0 bases and J gave up 7 bases; unmatched junction bases: 0.

The V gene is TRBV6-5, the J gene TRBJ1-6; 7 bases match TRBD1. The CDR3 is 16 residues long. Germline V gene data show CDR1 as MNHEY and CDR2 as SVGAGI. The trim removed 0 bases at V and 10 bases at J, leaving 9 bases unmatched. The CDR3 region has the DNA TGTGCCAGCAGTTACTCGGGAGGGGGCATCGGCTCACCCCTCCACTTT. Its protein product is CASSYSGGGIGSPLHF.

This clone was recorded only once. The J gene is TRBJ1-6, the V gene TRBV4-1, with D uncertain. Germline V gene lookup returns CDR1 MGHRA and CDR2 YSYEKL. V lost 6 bases and J 3 bases, leaving 15 bases between the germline ends. This CDR3 contains 16 residues. CDR3 DNA sequence: TGCGCCAGCAGTCTGAGGACCGACCACTATAATTCACCCCTCCACTTT. Its translation: CASSLRTDHYNSPLHF.

The chain joins TRBV9 to TRBJ2-2; D not certain. The V end lost 0 bases, the J end lost 4 bases, and 13 bases lay between the germline ends. This CDR3 has 16 residues. Germline assignment: CDR1 SGDLS and CDR2 YYNGEE. The CDR3 spells CASSVDPFKGTGELFF. CDR3 DNA: TGTGCCAGCAGCGTAGACCCTTTTAAGGGCACCGGGGAGCTGTTTTTT.

The V call is TRBV2, the J call TRBJ1-5, with unresolved D. The length of the CDR3 is 15 residues. The germline CDR1 and CDR2 sequences are SNHLY and FYNNEI. V was shortened by 3 bases and J by 4 bases, with 13 bases between the two germline ends. The CDR3 here is CASSDEGLGNQPQHF. In DNA form, the CDR3 reads TGTGCCAGCAGTGACGAGGGATTGGGGAATCAGCCCCAGCATTTT.

V is TRBV4-1 and J is TRBJ2-7; no clear D. CDR1 is MGHRA and CDR2 is YSYEKL in the germline V gene. There are 14 residues in the CDR3. Trimming took off 1 base at V and 4 bases at J, with 11 bases between the two ends. CDR3 loop: CASSQVQRPYEQYF. DNA for the CDR3: TGCGCCAGCAGCCAAGTGCAGCGCCCGTACGAGCAGTACTTC.

This chain joins TRBV27 and TRBJ1-4; 7 bases map to TRBD1. The germline gives CDR1 MNHEY, CDR2 SMNVEV (reference sequence). V lost 4 bases to trimming and J lost 8 bases; unmatched junction nucleotides: 13. This CDR3 is built from 16 residues. The CDR3 loop is CASSSYRGWAREKLFF. The CDR3 nucleotides are TGTGCCAGCAGTTCTTACAGGGGTTGGGCCCGGGAAAAACTGTTTTTT. Full variable domain (outside the CDR3, taken from reference TRBV27 and TRBJ1-4): EAQVTQNPRYLITVTGKKLTVTCSQNMNHEYMSWYRQDPGLGLRQIYYSMNVEVTDKGDVPEGYKVSRKEKRNFPLILESPSPNQTSLYFCASSSYRGWAREKLFFGSGTQLSVL.

This chain connects TRBV18 to TRBJ1-5; no definite D call. Trimming took off 2 bases at V and 5 bases at J, with 7 bases between the two ends. This CDR3 region has 13 residues. CDR1 is KGHSH, CDR2 LQKENI, per germline. CDR3 DNA: TGTGCCAGCTCACCATCGTACGATCAGCCCCAGCATTTT. This translates into CASSPSYDQPQHF.

The rearrangement joins TRBV5-1 to TRBJ2-1; 8 bases agree with TRBD1. Germline trimming cut 0 bases from V and 4 bases from J; bases unmatched to any gene: 9. Per germline, CDR1 SGHRS and CDR2 YFSETQ. The CDR3 is 17 amino acids. The CDR3 here is CASSLAPGQGEYNEQFF. CDR3 in DNA: TGCGCCAGCAGCTTGGCCCCTGGACAGGGCGAGTACAATGAGCAGTTCTTC.

The chain carries TRBV10-3 and TRBJ2-3, with D possibly called TRBD1 or TRBD2 (5 bases each). Germline V gives CDR1 ENHRY, CDR2 SYGVKD. V shed 10 bases and J shed 2 bases, with 16 bases lying between them. The CDR3 length is 14 residues. DNA for the CDR3: TGTGCCAGCATACCGGGACGAGTCACAGATACGCAGTATTTT. This codes for CASIPGRVTDTQYF.

The genes are TRBV28 and TRBJ2-1; possible D gene TRBD1, 6 bases. Trimming removed 6 bases at V and 10 bases at J, with 13 bases between. CDR1 is MDHEN and CDR2 is SYDVKM in the germline V gene. This CDR3 spans 12 amino acids. The CDR3 reads CASRTGTKEQFF. CDR3 coding DNA: TGTGCCAGCAGGACCGGGACAAAGGAGCAGTTCTTC.

The rearrangement links TRBV9 to TRBJ2-1, with 7 nucleotides matching TRBD1. With 3 bases clipped from V and 6 bases from J, the junction kept 9 bases outside the gene matches. This CDR3 spans 15 amino acids. Germline V gene data show CDR1 as SGDLS and CDR2 as YYNGEE. DNA of the CDR3: TGTGCCAGCAGCGAAACCGGGACAGTAATCAATGAGCAGTTCTTC. Protein product: CASSETGTVINEQFF.

CDR3 in amino acids: CASSPHRGPSNYGYTF. The DNA for the CDR3 is TGTGCCAGCTCGCCGCACAGGGGGCCGTCTAACTATGGCTACACCTTC. The V and J genes are TRBV18 and TRBJ1-2; 9 bases map to TRBD1. CDR1 is KGHSH and CDR2 is LQKENI in the germline V gene. The CDR3 loop spans 16 amino acids. The V segment lost 6 bases and the J segment 0 bases; nucleotides outside the gene matches: 8.

The gene calls are TRBV27 and TRBJ2-7, with TRBD2 identical over 8 bases. V trimming: 3 bases; J trimming: 0 bases; junction bases outside the gene matches: 13. The CDR3 covers 18 residues. Germline CDR1 reads MNHEY; CDR2 reads SMNVEV (reference sequence). The CDR3 nucleotides read TGTGCCAGCAGTTTGCGCCCCGGGAGCGGGAGTTTCTCCTACGAGCAGTACTTC. Translation: CASSLRPGSGSFSYEQYF.

A few counts support this clone. The gene calls are TRBV2 and TRBJ1-2, with 8 bases fitting TRBD1. The J segment lost 9 bases and the V segment lost 4 bases, leaving 4 bases of the junction unmatched. There are 12 residues in the CDR3. Germline V gene lookup returns CDR1 SNHLY and CDR2 FYNNEI. CDR3 DNA sequence: TGTGCCAGCAGTGGTCAGGGGGCCAGCTACACCTTC. The encoded protein is CASSGQGASYTF.

V and J are TRBV5-1 and TRBJ2-1; 12 nucleotides line up with TRBD2. The CDR3 spans 14 residues. Unmatched junction bases numbered 4, after V lost 5 bases and J lost 7 bases. Germline values: CDR1 SGHRS, CDR2 YFSETQ. CDR3 protein: CASRLAGGINEQFF. The CDR3 DNA reads TGCGCCAGCAGACTAGCGGGAGGTATAAATGAGCAGTTCTTC.

The chain uses TRBV27 and TRBJ2-5, with D perhaps TRBD1 (6 bases). Trimming removed 3 bases at V and 5 bases at J, with 10 bases between. CDR3 length: 13 amino acids. Germline values: CDR1 MNHEY, CDR2 SMNVEV (reference sequence). In DNA form, the CDR3 reads TGTGCCAGCAGTTTCCAGGGGCGGGAGACCCAGTACTTC. Encoded protein: CASSFQGRETQYF.

This chain uses TRBV7-8 with TRBJ2-3, with 7 bases matching TRBD1. Unmatched junction bases numbered 8, after V lost 5 bases and J lost 0 bases. This CDR3 spans 16 amino acids. The germline V gene has CDR1 SGHVS and CDR2 FQNEAQ. CDR3 residues: CASSPRKGASTDTQYF. The DNA of the CDR3 is TGTGCCAGCAGCCCCCGGAAGGGGGCTAGCACAGATACGCAGTATTTT.

The V gene is TRBV11-3, the J gene TRBJ2-2; TRBD1 matches 8 bases. The V gene's germline CDR1 is SGHNT and CDR2 YENEEA. Unmatched junction bases numbered 12, after V lost 5 bases and J lost 7 bases. CDR3 length: 16 amino acids. The CDR3 nucleotides read TGTGCCAGCAGCGCCGGGACAGGAAGGGGACACGGGGAGCTGTTTTTT. The encoded protein is CASSAGTGRGHGELFF.

The gene calls are TRBV6-5 and TRBJ2-3; unclear D gene. The V gene lost 6 bases and the J gene lost 2 bases, with 12 bases spanning the gap. The CDR3 has 14 residues. Per the germline V gene, CDR1 is MNHEY and CDR2 is SVGAGI. The CDR3 DNA reads TGTGCCAGCAGGCCGGACGAAGACACAGATACGCAGTATTTT. This encodes CASRPDEDTDTQYF.

This sequence joins TRBV2 and TRBJ1-2; D may be TRBD1 (6 bases). The CDR3 runs 14 residues. The germline V gene encodes CDR1 SNHLY and CDR2 FYNNEI. Trimming left V 2 bases short and J 2 bases short, with 9 bases between. CDR3 DNA sequence: TGTGCCAGCAGTGAACGAGGACAGAACTATGGCTACACCTTC. Its translation: CASSERGQNYGYTF. Complete variable domain (other parts from reference TRBV2 and TRBJ1-2): EPEVTQTPSHQVTQMGQEVILRCVPISNHLYFYWYRQILGQKVEFLVSFYNNEISEKSEIFDDQFSVERPDGSNFTLKIRSTKLEDSAMYFCASSERGQNYGYTFGSGTRLTVV.

The V gene is TRBV25-1, the J gene TRBJ1-4; 8 bases map to TRBD1. Germline V lookup: CDR1 MGHDK, CDR2 SYGVNS. V trimming: 3 bases; J trimming: 4 bases; junction bases outside the gene matches: 7. CDR3 length equals 16 residues. The CDR3 loop is CASSDQGARGNEKLFF. CDR3 nucleotides: TGTGCCAGCAGTGACCAGGGGGCGCGTGGTAATGAAAAACTGTTTTTT.

This rearrangement joins TRBV2 to TRBJ2-7; D might be TRBD1 or TRBD2, each matching 6 bases. V was cut by 6 bases and J by 6 bases, with 24 bases left in between. The CDR3 runs to 16 residues. Germline V CDR1 and CDR2: SNHLY, FYNNEI. In DNA, the CDR3 is TGTGCCAGCAGCCCAGAAGGGCTAGTTCGGGGGCTCGAGCAGTACTTC. Translation: CASSPEGLVRGLEQYF.

This chain connects TRBV5-4 to TRBJ2-2; weak D call: TRBD1 (6 bases). Trimming left V 3 bases short and J 1 base short, with 10 bases between. Germline assignment: CDR1 SGHNT and CDR2 YYREEE (reference sequence). This CDR3 has 15 residues. Here the CDR3 DNA reads TGTGCCAGCAGCTCCCAGGGGCTGAACACCGGGGAGCTGTTTTTT. Translating gives CASSSQGLNTGELFF. The entire variable domain, with the rest obtained from reference TRBV5-4 and TRBJ2-2, is as follows: ETGVTQSPTHLIKTRGQQVTLRCSSQSGHNTVSWYQQALGQGPQFIFQYYREEENGRGNFPPRFSGLQFPNYSSELNVNALELDDSALYLCASSSQGLNTGELFFGEGSRLTVL.

The genes are TRBV19 and TRBJ1-5; D perhaps matches TRBD1 (5 bases). V was cut by 8 bases and J by 4 bases, with 15 bases left in between. The CDR3 has 14 amino acids. Germline V CDR1 and CDR2: LNHDA, SQIVND (reference sequence). The CDR3: CASGQVGPNQPQHF. The CDR3 nucleotides are TGTGCCAGTGGGCAAGTGGGGCCTAATCAGCCCCAGCATTTT.

J is TRBJ2-1 and V is TRBV28; TRBD2 aligns across 13 bases. This CDR3 comprises 16 residues. Germline trimming cut 5 bases from V and 3 bases from J; bases unmatched to any gene: 4. Germline V CDR1 and CDR2: MDHEN, SYDVKM. DNA of the CDR3: TGTGCCAGCAGTCGGACTAGCGGGAGTGTCTACAATGAGCAGTTCTTC. Translating gives CASSRTSGSVYNEQFF.

The count of this clone is one. This CDR3 is CASSLDRVHPNYGYTF. In nucleotides, the CDR3 is TGTGCCAGCAGCTTGGACAGGGTACATCCGAACTATGGCTACACCTTC. The chain links TRBV11-2 to TRBJ1-2, with 8 bases lining up with TRBD1. The germline CDR1 and CDR2 sequences are SGHAT and FQNNGV. Germline trimming cut 3 bases from V and 2 bases from J; bases unmatched to any gene: 8. This CDR3 has 16 residues.